This TCR beta chain was sequenced for a study of T cells expressing NK-cell markers. Study-wide background: The eight sequenced donors comprised seven who were HCMV-seropositive and one who was seronegative. Study-level results: Leadership of the CD3+CD56-NKG2C+ fraction also belonged to these clonotypes in several donors. Expanded clones of NKG2C+ T cells had an unclear HCMV specificity.

From its re-call of the 5' RACE reads, TCRdb lists each CDR3 protein once, without DNA. Its table lists around 100,000 distinct CDR3 sequences. Notes on this clonotype: Its antigen is unidentified.

Germline-derived CDR1 and CDR2 are MNHEY and SVGAGI. The CDR3 covers 12 residues. The sequencing sample was made of blood T cells: a sorted CD56 or NKG2C T cell subset, CD4+ or CD8+ T cells, or bulk PBMC T cells (not recorded which). This TCR was recovered from a woman between 18 and 75 years old in good health. The chain joins TRBV6-5 to TRBJ2-2. CDR3: CASSSSDGELFF.